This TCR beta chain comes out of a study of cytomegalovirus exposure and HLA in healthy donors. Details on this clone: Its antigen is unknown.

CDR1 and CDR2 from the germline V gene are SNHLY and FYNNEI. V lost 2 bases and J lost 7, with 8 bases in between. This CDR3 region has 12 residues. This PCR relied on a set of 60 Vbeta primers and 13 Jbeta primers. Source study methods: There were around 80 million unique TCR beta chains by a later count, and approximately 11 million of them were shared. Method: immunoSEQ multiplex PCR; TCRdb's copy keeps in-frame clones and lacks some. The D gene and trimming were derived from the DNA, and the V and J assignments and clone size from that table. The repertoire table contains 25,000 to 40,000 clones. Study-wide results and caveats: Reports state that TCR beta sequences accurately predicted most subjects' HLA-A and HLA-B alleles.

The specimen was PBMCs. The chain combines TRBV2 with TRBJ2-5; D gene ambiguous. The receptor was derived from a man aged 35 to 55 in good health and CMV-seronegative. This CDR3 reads CASSEMSGTQYF. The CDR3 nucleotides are TGTGCCAGCAGTGAAATGTCGGGGACCCAGTACTTC.